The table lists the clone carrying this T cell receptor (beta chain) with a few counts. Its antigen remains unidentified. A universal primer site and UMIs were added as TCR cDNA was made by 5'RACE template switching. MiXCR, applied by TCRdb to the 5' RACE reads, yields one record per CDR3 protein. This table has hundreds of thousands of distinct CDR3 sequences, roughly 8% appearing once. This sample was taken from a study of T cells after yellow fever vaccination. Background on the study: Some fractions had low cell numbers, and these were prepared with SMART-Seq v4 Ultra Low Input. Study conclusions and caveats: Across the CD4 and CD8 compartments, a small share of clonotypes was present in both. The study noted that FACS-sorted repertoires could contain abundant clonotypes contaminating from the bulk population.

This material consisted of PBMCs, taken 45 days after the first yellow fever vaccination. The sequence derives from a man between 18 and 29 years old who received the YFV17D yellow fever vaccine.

The CDR3 loop is CASRMGQVNTEAFF. The CDR3 nucleotides read TGTGCCAGCAGAATGGGACAGGTGAACACTGAAGCTTTCTTT. This sequence joins TRBV6-4 and TRBJ1-1; 8 positions match TRBD1. This CDR3 is 14 amino acids long. J lost 0 bases, V lost 6 bases, and 3 bases had no gene match. The germline CDR1 and CDR2 sequences are MRHNA and SNTAGT.